The 9 T cell receptor beta chains listed next were all sequenced from one sample in a study of beta chain features in type 1 diabetes. Expressed TCRB transcripts were sequenced because the isolated RNA had all been reverse transcribed beforehand. TCRdb's table, derived via immunoSEQ multiplex PCR, lists solely in-frame clones and lacks some. The repertoire holds a few hundred thousand clones, with more than 11% as singletons. No cognate antigen is known for these TCRs. Study-wide findings and caveats: Type 1 diabetes patients showed a moderate but significant shortening of TCRB CDR3s in all four CD4+ subsets.

The sequencing input was naive CD4+ T cells from blood. The receptors derive from a young man with type 1 diabetes.

In this sample, this clone turned up a few times. CDR3 sequence (DNA): TGTGCCAGCAGCAGACCGGACAGGGGAGATGAAAAACTGTTTTTT. Residues: CASSRPDRGDEKLFF. The rearrangement uses TRBV21-1 and TRBJ1-4; the table calls TRBD1, which could not be checked here. TRBV21-1 is a recognized pseudogene. This CDR3 has 15 residues.

This clone has only a few counts. The gene calls are TRBV19 and TRBJ2-1, with D hard to call. Germline loops: CDR1 LNHDA, CDR2 SQIVND (reference sequence). The germline V and J ends were trimmed by 3 bases and 7 bases, with 13 bases remaining between them. The CDR3 runs 14 residues. CDR3 sequence: CASSISSRRNEQFF. In DNA, the CDR3 is TGTGCCAGTAGTATCTCTTCTCGCCGGAATGAGCAGTTCTTC.

In DNA, the CDR3 is TGTGCCAGCAGCCCGCCGAACAGTAATCAGCCCCAGCATTTT. Amino acids: CASSPPNSNQPQHF. The chain is built from TRBV7-9 and TRBJ1-5, with D hard to call. The ends were cut back, 5 bases at V and 4 bases at J, with 12 bases in the middle. The CDR3 spans 14 residues. Germline V gives CDR1 SEHNR, CDR2 FQNEAQ (reference sequence). Full variable domain (remainder filled in from reference TRBV7-9 and TRBJ1-5): DTGVSQNPRHKITKRGQNVTFRCDPISEHNRLYWYRQTLGQGPEFLTYFQNEAQLEKSRLLSDRFSAERPKGSFSTLEIQRTEQGDSAMYLCASSPPNSNQPQHFGDGTRLSIL.

This clone was found a few times. The J gene is TRBJ2-5, the V gene TRBV5-4; D is ambiguous. The length of the CDR3 is 13 residues. Trimming took 2 bases from V and 0 from J, leaving 5 bases between them. Germline CDR1 SGHNT, CDR2 YYREEE (reference sequence). This CDR3 is CASSFSYQETQYF. CDR3 in DNA: TGTGCCAGCAGCTTTTCGTACCAAGAGACCCAGTACTTC.

This clone showed up just a few times. V is TRBV25-1 and J is TRBJ2-1; D is perhaps TRBD1 (6 bases). This CDR3 has 12 residues. The germline gives CDR1 MGHDK, CDR2 SYGVNS. Trimming removed 2 bases from V and 10 bases from J, with 9 bases in between. Here the CDR3 reads CASSETGIEQFF. DNA for the CDR3: TGTGCCAGCAGTGAAACAGGGATAGAGCAGTTCTTC.

There are a few counts of this clone. This rearrangement joins TRBV25-1 to TRBJ2-7; TRBD1 is a possible D gene (5 bases). V was pared by 4 bases and J by 3 bases, with 10 bases between. The CDR3 consists of 13 residues. Looked up from germline, CDR1 is MGHDK and CDR2 is SYGVNS. The CDR3 loop reads CASSGLDSYEQYF. Written as DNA, the CDR3 is TGTGCCAGCAGTGGCCTAGACAGCTACGAGCAGTACTTC.

This clone was seen a few times. The chain combines TRBV15 with TRBJ1-6; perhaps TRBD1 as D (5 bases). V shed 0 bases and J shed 8 bases, with 8 bases lying between them. The CDR3 length is 14 residues. Germline loops: CDR1 LNHNV, CDR2 YYDKDF (reference sequence). The CDR3 sequence: CATSRDPGDSPLHF. As DNA, the CDR3 is TGTGCCACCAGCAGAGATCCGGGGGATTCACCCCTCCACTTT.

To note about this clone: The sample contains more than one DNA sequence encoding this CDR3. The chain links TRBV5-1 to TRBJ2-5, with a weak D call TRBD2 (6 bases). The CDR3 covers 14 residues. CDR1 and CDR2 (germline): SGHRS, YFSETQ. Deletions cut 4 bases from V and 1 base from J, with 11 bases between. For the CDR3, the DNA is TGCGCCAGCAGCGCCGGGACTGTCCAAGAGACCCAGTACTTC. Translation: CASSAGTVQETQYF.

This chain connects TRBV12-5 to TRBJ2-3, with no clear D. Trimming removed 0 bases from V and 7 bases from J, with 11 bases in between. CDR1 LGHNT and CDR2 FRNRAP come from the germline V gene. The CDR3 spans 14 residues. CDR3 DNA: TGTGCTAGTGGTTTGGTACCCAGTTCGAATACGCAGTATTTT. This codes for CASGLVPSSNTQYF.